The clone carrying this TCR beta chain was detected many times. The antigen remains undetermined. The record originates from a study of glioma-infiltrating T cells. The iRepertoire nested amplicon-rescue multiplex PCR amplified TCR alpha and beta CDR3s from RNA. TCRdb passed the multiplex PCR reads through MiXCR, listing each CDR3 protein once. The sample lists approximately 120,000 distinct CDR3 sequences, 20% to 25% occurring once. This CDR3 is built from 12 residues. The germline V gene has CDR1 SQVTM and CDR2 ANQGSEA. V was clipped by 7 bases and J by 7 bases, with 13 bases between them. Regarding the study as a whole: Only very few CDR3 sequences appeared in both tissue and blood. Above-expected tissue-blood divergence occurred in all gliomas, most in low-grade ones.

The TCR originated in a human donor with low-grade glioma or glioblastoma, undergoing nonglioma brain surgery, or in good health (not recorded which). The chain has TRBV29-1 and TRBJ2-2, with D perhaps TRBD1 or TRBD2 (5 bases each). Sequenced input: glioma tissue, nonneoplastic brain tissue, or PBMCs (not recorded which). CDR3 protein: CSALRGSGELFF. CDR3 nucleotides: TGCAGCGCCCTGAGGGGCAGCGGGGAGCTGTTTTTT.